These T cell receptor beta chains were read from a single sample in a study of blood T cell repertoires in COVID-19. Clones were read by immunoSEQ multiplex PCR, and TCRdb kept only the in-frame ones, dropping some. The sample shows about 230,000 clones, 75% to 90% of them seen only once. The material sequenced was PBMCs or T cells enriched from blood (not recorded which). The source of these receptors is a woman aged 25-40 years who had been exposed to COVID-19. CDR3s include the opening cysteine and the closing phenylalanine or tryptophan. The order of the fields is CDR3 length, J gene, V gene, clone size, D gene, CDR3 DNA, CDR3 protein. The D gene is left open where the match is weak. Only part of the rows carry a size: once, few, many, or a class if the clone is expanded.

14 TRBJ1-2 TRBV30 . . TGTGCCTGGAGTGGGGCTAGGGGGGGAGTTGGCTACACCTTC CAWSGARGGVGYTF
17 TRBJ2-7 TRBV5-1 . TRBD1 TGCGCCAGCAGCTTGGTTTTGGGACAGGGTTTTCTCTACGAGCAGTACTTC CASSLVLGQGFLYEQYF
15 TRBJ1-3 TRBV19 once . TGTGCCAGTAGTCCTTCCTCAGGGCTCGGAAACACCATATATTTT CASSPSSGLGNTIYF
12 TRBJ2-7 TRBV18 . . TGTGCCAGCTCACCATTTGACTCCGGGCAGTACTTC CASSPFDSGQYF
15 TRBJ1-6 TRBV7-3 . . TGTGCCAGCAGCTTACGTGGCAGGAATAATTCACCCCTCCACTTT CASSLRGRNNSPLHF
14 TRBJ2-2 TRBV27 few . TGTGCCAGCAGATCTTCCAGGGTGGCCGGGGAGCTGTTTTTT CASRSSRVAGELFF
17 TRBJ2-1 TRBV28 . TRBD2 TGTGCCAGCAGTCCAATGCTCGGACTAGCGGAGGGGAGTGAGCAGTTCTTC CASSPMLGLAEGSEQFF
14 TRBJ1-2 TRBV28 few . TGTGCCAGCAGTTTATTGGGACAAAGAAACGGCTACACCTTC CASSLLGQRNGYTF
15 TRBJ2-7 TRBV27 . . TGTGCCAGCAGTCCAGGGACACGAGTCGTCAACGAGCAGTACTTC CASSPGTRVVNEQYF
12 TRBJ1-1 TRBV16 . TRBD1 TGTGCCAGCAGCCTTAGGACAGGGTCAGCTTTCTTT CASSLRTGSAFF
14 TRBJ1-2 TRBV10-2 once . TGCGCCAGCAGTGAGGGTCAGGGGAACTATGGCTACACCTTC CASSEGQGNYGYTF
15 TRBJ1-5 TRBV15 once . TGTGCCACCAGCGTGGACAGATTTAGCAATCAGCCCCAGCATTTT CATSVDRFSNQPQHF
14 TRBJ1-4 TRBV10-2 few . TGCGCCAGCGGGGCAGCCGGAGACACCATTGAACTGTTTTTT CASGAAGDTIELFF
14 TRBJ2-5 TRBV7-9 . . TGTGCCAGCAGCCTGGACTTACTACAAGAGACCCAGTACTTC CASSLDLLQETQYF
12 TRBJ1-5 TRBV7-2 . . TGTGCCAGCAGTCCGGGCAATCAGCCCCAGCATTTT CASSPGNQPQHF
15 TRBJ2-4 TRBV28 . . TGTGCCAGCAGTGGGTCACAGGTAACCAAAAACATTCAGTACTTC CASSGSQVTKNIQYF
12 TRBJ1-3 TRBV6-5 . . TGTGCCAGCAGGGGAGTTGGAAACACCATATATTTT CASRGVGNTIYF
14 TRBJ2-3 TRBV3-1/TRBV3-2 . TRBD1 TGTGCCAGCAGCCCGCAGACAGGGTCAGATACGCAGTATTTT CASSPQTGSDTQYF
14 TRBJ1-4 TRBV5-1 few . TGCGCCAGCAGCTTGGCGGCAGGGGATGAAAAACTGTTTTTT CASSLAAGDEKLFF
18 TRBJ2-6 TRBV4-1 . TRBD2 TGCGCCAGCAGCCTTTTTGGGACTAGCGGGACTGGGGCCAACGTCCTGACTTTC CASSLFGTSGTGANVLTF
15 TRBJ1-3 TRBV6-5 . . TGTGCCAGCAGTTCAGGGCGCCCTACTGGAAACACCATATATTTT CASSSGRPTGNTIYF
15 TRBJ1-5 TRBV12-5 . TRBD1 TGTGCTAGTGGTTTGGGGGGACAGGGCGATCAGCCCCAGCATTTT CASGLGGQGDQPQHF